This T cell receptor beta chain is from a study of response to subunit inactivated influenza vaccine. Study-level findings and limits: New T cells are recruited in small numbers by each seasonal influenza vaccination, according to the authors' suggestion.

CDR3 length: 14 residues. The V and J ends lost 6 bases and 3 bases respectively, with 14 bases between them. Germline V CDR1 and CDR2: DFQATT, SNEGSKA (reference sequence). Via MiXCR, TCRdb re-called the RT-PCR reads, giving one row per CDR3 protein. The sample lists 600,000 to 850,000 distinct CDR3 sequences; roughly 15% were seen once. The sample holds a few counts of this clonotype. Its matching antigen is unknown. This sequence joins TRBV20-1 and TRBJ1-4; possibly TRBD1 for D (5 bases). This TCR was sampled from a man in his fifties who received an inactivated influenza vaccine. Sequences were derived from PBMCs from blood, sampled 14 to 15 days before vaccination. The CDR3 sequence is CSAGRGSANEKLFF. As DNA, the CDR3 is TGCAGTGCCGGTCGGGGGTCGGCTAATGAAAAACTGTTTTTT.